Given below is one T cell receptor (beta chain) in context. The record originates from a study of blood T cell repertoires in COVID-19. TCRdb keeps only in-frame clones here, not all; method: immunoSEQ multiplex PCR. The top ten clones hold less than 3.5% of a sample with some 320,000 clones, just under 90% of them seen once. In germline, CDR1 is SNHLY, CDR2 FYNNEI. V dropped 6 bases and J dropped 4 bases, with 7 bases sitting between them. The CDR3 consists of 12 residues. The origin of this receptor is a woman in her forties or fifties who had been exposed to COVID-19. The chain carries TRBV2 and TRBJ1-5; D remains unclear. Specimen: PBMCs or T cells enriched from blood (not recorded which). The CDR3 bases are TGTGCCAGCAGAGAGACTAATCAGCCCCAGCATTTT. Protein: CASRETNQPQHF. Full variable domain (rest looked up from reference TRBV2 and TRBJ1-5): EPEVTQTPSHQVTQMGQEVILRCVPISNHLYFYWYRQILGQKVEFLVSFYNNEISEKSEIFDDQFSVERPDGSNFTLKIRSTKLEDSAMYFCASRETNQPQHFGDGTRLSIL.